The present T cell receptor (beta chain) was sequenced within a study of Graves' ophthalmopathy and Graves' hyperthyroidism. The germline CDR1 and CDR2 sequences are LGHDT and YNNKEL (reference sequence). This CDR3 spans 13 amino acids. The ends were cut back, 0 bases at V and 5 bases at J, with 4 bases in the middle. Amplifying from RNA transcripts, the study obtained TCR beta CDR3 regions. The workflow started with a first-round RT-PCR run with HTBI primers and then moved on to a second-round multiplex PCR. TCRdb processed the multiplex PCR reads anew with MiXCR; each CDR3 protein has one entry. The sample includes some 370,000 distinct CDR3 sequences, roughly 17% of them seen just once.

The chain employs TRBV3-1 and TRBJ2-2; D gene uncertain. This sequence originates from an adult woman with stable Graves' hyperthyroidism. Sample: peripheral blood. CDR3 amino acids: CASSQDSTGELFF. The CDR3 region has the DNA TGTGCCAGCAGCCAAGATTCGACCGGGGAGCTGTTTTTT.